The entry that follows covers one TCR beta chain sequence. The antigen remains unidentified. The sample comes from a study of CXCR3-negative and CXCR3-positive naive CD8 T cells. Whole-study results and caveats: Surface CD5 was comparable between naive subsets; TCR strength was inferred from TRB CDR3 properties. Diversity ran similarly high across both naive subsets but far lower in memory CD8+ cells. Naive cells that were CXCR3-negative or CXCR3-positive used TRBV-TRBJ genes alike, while memory cells diverged. Post-cryopreservation CXCR3 expression was partly diminished, and the bulk of assays employed fresh PBMCs. Comparison of naive cells showed more hydrophobic TRB CDR3s in CXCR3-positive than in CXCR3-negative naive cells.

The study made its TRB cDNA libraries by 5' RACE, adding UMI labels. Each CDR3 protein gets one entry in TCRdb, which reprocessed the 5' RACE reads and gives no DNA. The sample holds 130,000 to 150,000 distinct CDR3 sequences. CDR1 is SGHAT, CDR2 FQDESV, per germline (reference sequence). The CDR3 runs 16 residues. The sequenced sample consisted of naive CXCR3+ CD8+ T cells from blood. The subset: CD45RO-CCR7+CD27+CD95- naive CD8+ T cells expressing CXCR3 (TNR3+). The genes are TRBV11-1 and TRBJ2-5; TCRdb's D gene call, TRBD2, goes unchecked for lack of DNA. The origin of this receptor is a human donor in good health. Some clones in this sample may be carry-over from other donors' samples. The CDR3 loop reads CASSFRLAGFQETQYF.